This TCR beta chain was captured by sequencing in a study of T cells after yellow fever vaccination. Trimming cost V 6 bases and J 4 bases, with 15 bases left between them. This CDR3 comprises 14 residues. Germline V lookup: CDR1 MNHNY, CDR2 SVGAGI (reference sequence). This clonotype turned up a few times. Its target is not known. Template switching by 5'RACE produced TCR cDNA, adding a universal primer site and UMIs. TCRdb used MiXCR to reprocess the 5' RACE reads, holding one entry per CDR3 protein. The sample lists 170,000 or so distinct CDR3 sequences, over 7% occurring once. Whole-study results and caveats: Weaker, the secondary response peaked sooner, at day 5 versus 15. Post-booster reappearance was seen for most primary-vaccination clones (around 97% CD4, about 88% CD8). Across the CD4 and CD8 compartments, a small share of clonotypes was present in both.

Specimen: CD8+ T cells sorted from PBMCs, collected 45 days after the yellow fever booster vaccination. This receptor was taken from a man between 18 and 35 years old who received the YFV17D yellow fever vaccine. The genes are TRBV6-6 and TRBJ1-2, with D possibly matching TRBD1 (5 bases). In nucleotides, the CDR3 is TGTGCCAGCAGATACGTCGCCGGGGGCTATGGCTACACCTTC. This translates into CASRYVAGGYGYTF.